The source of this TCR beta chain is a study of cytomegalovirus exposure and HLA in healthy donors. Notes on the study in general: The dataset shows that most TCR sequences were rare, while some public TCRs occurred in many donors. Later work showed greater clonal expansion in HLA-associated TCR beta chains than in equally common others.

This clone was found once. Its antigen remains unknown. Trimming took off 3 bases at V and 2 bases at J, with 13 bases between the two ends. This CDR3 spans 15 amino acids. Germline CDR1 MGHRA, CDR2 YSYEKL. It was with 60 Vbeta and 13 Jbeta primers that the PCR ran. Repertoires were generated with immunoSEQ multiplex PCR, while TCRdb's copy carries only in-frame clones and drops some. The data hold approximately 120,000 clones, with 74% observed a single time. The specimen sequenced was PBMCs. This TCR came from a woman aged 45-60 years in good health and CMV-seropositive. The genes are TRBV4-1 and TRBJ1-1; D call uncertain. For the CDR3, the DNA is TGCGCCAGCAGCCAGATTTTAGACATTAACACTGAAGCTTTCTTT. As protein: CASSQILDINTEAFF.